A selection of T cell receptor beta chains follows, all from one sample in a study of control samples from healthy donors and cancer patients. Produced via immunoSEQ multiplex PCR; TCRdb's table is partial and in-frame only. This sample has roughly 140,000 clones, with roughly 90% found just once. The sequenced material came from blood. Every receptor here comes from a man aged 25-40 years in good health. The CDR3 runs from the conserved cysteine through the conserved F or W. Each record gives: V gene, J gene, D gene, CDR3 length, clone size, CDR3 protein, CDR3 DNA. The D gene is left open where the match is weak. For some rows the clone size is stated as once, few or many, or as a class when expanded; others skip it.

V gene: TRBV6-1
J gene: TRBJ1-6
D gene: NA
CDR3 length: 17
clone size: NA
CDR3 protein: CASSEMDGGPYNSPLHF
CDR3 DNA: TGTGCCAGCAGTGAAATGGACGGGGGGCCCTATAATTCACCCCTCCACTTT

V gene: TRBV19
J gene: TRBJ1-4
D gene: NA
CDR3 length: 13
clone size: NA
CDR3 protein: CASQTSLNEKLFF
CDR3 DNA: TGTGCCAGCCAAACTAGTCTTAATGAAAAACTGTTTTTT

V gene: TRBV7-3
J gene: TRBJ2-1
D gene: NA
CDR3 length: 15
clone size: NA
CDR3 protein: CASSSGPSRYNEQFF
CDR3 DNA: TGTGCCAGCAGTTCGGGGCCTTCGAGGTACAATGAGCAGTTCTTC

V gene: TRBV5-1
J gene: TRBJ1-5
D gene: NA
CDR3 length: 16
clone size: NA
CDR3 protein: CASSSGHGDSNQPQHF
CDR3 DNA: TGCGCCAGCAGCTCGGGACATGGAGATAGCAATCAGCCCCAGCATTTT

V gene: TRBV6-5
J gene: TRBJ2-1
D gene: TRBD1
CDR3 length: 13
clone size: NA
CDR3 protein: CASSWAGGYEQFF
CDR3 DNA: TGTGCCAGCAGTTGGGCAGGGGGCTATGAGCAGTTCTTC

V gene: TRBV19
J gene: TRBJ2-3
D gene: TRBD1
CDR3 length: 15
clone size: NA
CDR3 protein: CASSALGQGTDTQYF
CDR3 DNA: TGTGCCAGTAGCGCCCTGGGACAGGGGACAGATACGCAGTATTTT

V gene: TRBV7-2
J gene: TRBJ2-5
D gene: NA
CDR3 length: 14
clone size: NA
CDR3 protein: CASSLGGVQETQYF
CDR3 DNA: TGTGCCAGCAGCTTAGGGGGGGTCCAAGAGACCCAGTACTTC

V gene: TRBV12-3/TRBV12-4
J gene: TRBJ2-5
D gene: NA
CDR3 length: 13
clone size: NA
CDR3 protein: CASRPGGQETQYF
CDR3 DNA: TGTGCCAGCAGGCCGGGCGGACAAGAGACCCAGTACTTC

V gene: TRBV5-1
J gene: TRBJ2-6
D gene: NA
CDR3 length: 15
clone size: NA
CDR3 protein: CASSLDVSGANVLTF
CDR3 DNA: TGCGCCAGCAGCTTGGACGTCTCTGGGGCCAACGTCCTGACTTTC

V gene: TRBV11-2
J gene: TRBJ2-5
D gene: NA
CDR3 length: 13
clone size: NA
CDR3 protein: CASSKDSRETQYF
CDR3 DNA: TGTGCCAGCAGCAAGGACAGTCGGGAGACCCAGTACTTC

V gene: TRBV29-1
J gene: TRBJ1-2
D gene: NA
CDR3 length: 14
clone size: NA
CDR3 protein: CSVEDQGGPGGYTF
CDR3 DNA: TGCAGCGTTGAAGATCAAGGGGGTCCTGGTGGCTACACCTTC

V gene: TRBV6-1
J gene: TRBJ2-7
D gene: NA
CDR3 length: 14
clone size: few
CDR3 protein: CASSDWRGSYEQYF
CDR3 DNA: TGTGCCAGCAGTGATTGGAGAGGGTCCTACGAGCAGTACTTC

V gene: TRBV29-1
J gene: TRBJ1-2
D gene: NA
CDR3 length: 14
clone size: NA
CDR3 protein: CSVEGTGVNYGYTF
CDR3 DNA: TGCAGCGTTGAAGGGACGGGGGTAAACTATGGCTACACCTTC

V gene: TRBV11-3
J gene: TRBJ2-1
D gene: TRBD2
CDR3 length: 17
clone size: few
CDR3 protein: CASSLDRLAGVGNEQFF
CDR3 DNA: TGTGCCAGCAGCTTAGATAGACTAGCGGGAGTTGGAAATGAGCAGTTCTTC

V gene: TRBV10-2
J gene: TRBJ2-7
D gene: TRBD2
CDR3 length: 14
clone size: NA
CDR3 protein: CASSPGTSGGVVAF
CDR3 DNA: TGCGCCAGCAGCCCAGGGACTAGCGGGGGGGTCGTAGCCTTC

V gene: TRBV4-3
J gene: TRBJ2-2
D gene: NA
CDR3 length: 15
clone size: medium-sized
CDR3 protein: CASRWTALETGELFF
CDR3 DNA: TGCGCCAGCAGGTGGACTGCGCTGGAAACCGGGGAGCTGTTTTTT

V gene: TRBV4-2
J gene: TRBJ1-6
D gene: TRBD1
CDR3 length: 17
clone size: NA
CDR3 protein: CASSRGSPGQGGSPLHF
CDR3 DNA: TGTGCCAGCAGCCGGGGCTCCCCGGGACAGGGAGGTTCACCCCTCCACTTT

V gene: TRBV5-8
J gene: TRBJ1-4
D gene: NA
CDR3 length: 17
clone size: NA
CDR3 protein: CASSSRLGGESNEKLFF
CDR3 DNA: TGTGCCAGCAGCTCACGCCTTGGGGGAGAGTCTAATGAAAAACTGTTTTTT

V gene: TRBV5-4
J gene: TRBJ2-1
D gene: NA
CDR3 length: 15
clone size: NA
CDR3 protein: CASSSGQGRVGEQFF
CDR3 DNA: TGTGCCAGCAGTTCCGGCCAGGGCCGGGTTGGTGAGCAGTTCTTC

V gene: TRBV6-2/TRBV6-3
J gene: TRBJ1-1
D gene: TRBD1
CDR3 length: 12
clone size: once
CDR3 protein: CASSQGATEAFF
CDR3 DNA: TGTGCCAGCAGTCAGGGGGCTACTGAAGCTTTCTTT

V gene: TRBV27
J gene: TRBJ1-3
D gene: NA
CDR3 length: 13
clone size: NA
CDR3 protein: CASSREYGNTIYF
CDR3 DNA: TGTGCCAGCAGTCGGGAGTACGGAAACACCATATATTTT

V gene: TRBV29-1
J gene: TRBJ1-1
D gene: TRBD1
CDR3 length: 13
clone size: few
CDR3 protein: CSVLTGGNTEAFF
CDR3 DNA: TGCAGCGTTCTCACAGGGGGTAACACTGAAGCTTTCTTT

V gene: TRBV3-1/TRBV3-2
J gene: TRBJ2-7
D gene: NA
CDR3 length: 16
clone size: NA
CDR3 protein: CASSQDGGTNTYEQYF
CDR3 DNA: TGTGCCAGCAGCCAAGATGGGGGGACAAATACCTACGAGCAGTACTTC

V gene: TRBV5-8
J gene: TRBJ1-3
D gene: NA
CDR3 length: 15
clone size: NA
CDR3 protein: CASSPGPRSGNTIYF
CDR3 DNA: TGTGCCAGCAGCCCGGGGCCCCGCTCTGGAAACACCATATATTTT

V gene: TRBV28
J gene: TRBJ2-2
D gene: NA
CDR3 length: 14
clone size: NA
CDR3 protein: CASRGSLNTGELFF
CDR3 DNA: TGTGCCAGCAGGGGTTCCCTGAACACCGGGGAGCTGTTTTTT

V gene: TRBV11-3
J gene: TRBJ2-2
D gene: NA
CDR3 length: 16
clone size: NA
CDR3 protein: CASSLDRLANTGELFF
CDR3 DNA: TGTGCCAGCAGCTTAGATAGACTCGCAAACACCGGGGAGCTGTTTTTT

V gene: TRBV7-9
J gene: TRBJ2-1
D gene: TRBD1
CDR3 length: 14
clone size: NA
CDR3 protein: CASSWAGGPREQFF
CDR3 DNA: TGTGCCAGCAGCTGGGCAGGGGGCCCGAGGGAGCAGTTCTTC

V gene: TRBV11-3
J gene: TRBJ2-5
D gene: TRBD2
CDR3 length: 15
clone size: once
CDR3 protein: CASSSGTSGKETQYF
CDR3 DNA: TGTGCCAGCAGCTCAGGGACTAGCGGGAAGGAGACCCAGTACTTC

V gene: TRBV3-1/TRBV3-2
J gene: TRBJ2-2
D gene: NA
CDR3 length: 16
clone size: NA
CDR3 protein: CASSQRRAGGVGELFF
CDR3 DNA: TGTGCCAGCAGCCAGAGGAGGGCAGGGGGAGTCGGGGAGCTGTTTTTT

V gene: TRBV3-1/TRBV3-2
J gene: TRBJ2-1
D gene: TRBD2
CDR3 length: 16
clone size: few
CDR3 protein: CASSPPEAGGYNEQFF
CDR3 DNA: TGTGCCAGCAGCCCCCCAGAGGCGGGAGGGTACAATGAGCAGTTCTTC

V gene: TRBV25-1
J gene: TRBJ1-4
D gene: NA
CDR3 length: 15
clone size: NA
CDR3 protein: CASSDPRVEVEKLFF
CDR3 DNA: TGTGCCAGCAGTGACCCCAGGGTTGAGGTGGAAAAACTGTTTTTT

V gene: TRBV30
J gene: TRBJ2-5
D gene: NA
CDR3 length: 13
clone size: NA
CDR3 protein: CAWSVQGWETQYF
CDR3 DNA: TGTGCCTGGAGTGTTCAGGGCTGGGAGACCCAGTACTTC

V gene: TRBV11-2
J gene: TRBJ2-1
D gene: NA
CDR3 length: 13
clone size: NA
CDR3 protein: CASSLDIGDEQFF
CDR3 DNA: TGTGCCAGCAGCTTAGATATTGGCGATGAGCAGTTCTTC